This passage covers 24 T cell receptor beta chains from one sample sequenced in a study of tumor-infiltrating lymphocytes in primary liver carcinoma. Production of TCR beta cDNA used 500 ng total RNA together with a constant-region primer. ARM-PCR was slightly modified, and three nested multiplex PCR rounds with it gave rise to the TCR beta libraries. The first two PCR rounds used TRBV1-TRBV30 primers with a Cbeta primer, roughly 10 cycles each. TCRdb processed the multiplex PCR reads anew with MiXCR; each CDR3 protein has one entry. The table has 44,000 or so distinct CDR3 sequences, 65% to 80% seen once. For each extraction, RNA and DNA were obtained together from about 20-30 mg of unsorted bulk tissue. The sequencing input was liver tumor tissue from sampling region 5. Subset described: tumor region T5, tumor centre. The origin of the receptors is a man aged 35 to 55 with primary liver carcinoma and hepatitis B virus infection.

The genes are TRBV7-6 and TRBJ2-2; 8 nucleotides agree with TRBD2. The CDR3 totals 17 residues. The trim removed 5 bases at V and 7 bases at J, leaving 15 bases unmatched. CDR1 is SGHVS, CDR2 FNYEAQ, per germline. The CDR3: CASSLYSGRANGGELFF. Written as DNA, the CDR3 is TGTGCCAGCAGCCTTTATTCCGGGAGGGCCAACGGCGGGGAGCTGTTTTTT.

This chain uses TRBV12-3 or TRBV12-4 with TRBJ2-1, with 8 bases lining up with TRBD2. The CDR3 extends over 17 amino acids. Losses at the gene ends were 2 bases for V and 0 bases for J; bases not matched to a gene: 6. The CDR3 DNA follows: TGTGCCAGCAGTTTAAAGACTAGCGTGAGCTCCTACAATGAGCAGTTCTTC. Its protein product is CASSLKTSVSSYNEQFF.

Points on this clonotype: The germline gene is not matched at one end of the junction; a read error may be the cause. J is TRBJ2-7 and V is TRBV4-1, with TRBD2 matching 7 bases. Looked up from germline, CDR1 is MGHRA and CDR2 is YSYEKL. The CDR3 covers 16 residues. The DNA of the CDR3 is TGCGCCAGCAGCCAAAATCCAGGCGGGAGCTCCTACGAGCAATACTTC. This translates into CASSQNPGGSSYEQYF.

This chain uses TRBV11-2 with TRBJ2-7; D may be TRBD1 (5 bases). Germline CDR1 and CDR2: SGHAT and FQNNGV. V was clipped by 4 bases and J by 3 bases, with 10 bases between them. This CDR3 region has 13 residues. The CDR3 nucleotides are TGTGCCAGCAGCTCGGACATTGACTACGAGCAGTACTTC. Translating it yields CASSSDIDYEQYF.

Notes on this clonotype: Sequence at one end of the junction differs from germline and may be a read error. This sequence joins TRBV7-2 and TRBJ2-3; 13 positions agree with TRBD2. The CDR3 runs 18 residues. The germline gives CDR1 SGHTA, CDR2 FQGNSA. The CDR3 reads CASSFGLAGAGFADTQYF. The CDR3 DNA is TGTGCCAGCAGCTTCGGACTAGCGGGAGCTGGCTTCGCAGATACGCAGTACTTT.

Comments on this clonotype: This could be a read error, since a much larger clone is one nucleotide away. The rearrangement links TRBV28 to TRBJ1-2, with 8 nucleotides matching TRBD1. CDR1 is MDHEN and CDR2 is SYDVKM in the germline V gene. The CDR3 is 14 amino acids. The CDR3 DNA reads TGTGCCAGCAGTTACCCAGGGGGCGGCTATGGCTACGCCTTC. Translation: CASSYPGGGYGYAF.

About this clonotype: The CDR3 end shows no conserved phenylalanine or tryptophan, and so a read error is likely. V and J are TRBV4-1 and TRBJ2-7; TRBD1 matches at 8 bases. Trimming cost V 8 bases and J 3 bases; bases outside gene matches: 12. Germline V gene lookup returns CDR1 MGHRA and CDR2 YSYEKL. The CDR3 covers 15 residues. CDR3 bases: TGCGCCAGCGGCCTAAATACCGGGACAGGCTACGAGCAGTACTTA. It encodes CASGLNTGTGYEQYL.

This clonotype was recorded many times. V and J are TRBV12-3 or TRBV12-4 and TRBJ2-1; D gene ambiguous. The V end lost 2 bases, the J end lost 3 bases, and 5 bases lay between the germline ends. The length of the CDR3 is 13 residues. The CDR3 spells CASSLNSYNEQFF. The CDR3 coding sequence is TGTGCCAGCAGTTTAAACAGCTACAATGAGCAGTTCTTC.

This chain joins TRBV6-2 or TRBV6-3 and TRBJ2-2; D is undetermined. V dropped 5 bases and J dropped 5 bases, with 9 bases sitting between them. The CDR3 spans 13 residues. Germline V gives CDR1 MNHEY, CDR2 SVGEGT. The CDR3 is CASSRSGTGELFF. The CDR3 DNA is TGTGCCAGCAGTAGGTCCGGGACCGGGGAGCTGTTTTTT.

Turning to this clonotype: A junction end diverges from the germline sequence, so it may reflect a read error. This chain connects TRBV12-3 or TRBV12-4 to TRBJ2-2; D not resolved. The CDR3 contains 14 residues. DNA of the CDR3: TGTGCCAGCAGGCTAACCCATTTGACTGGGGAACTGTTTTTT. Residues: CASRLTHLTGELFF.

This clonotype is termed medium-sized (0.01 to 0.1%). The V call is TRBV4-2, the J call TRBJ2-5, with 9 positions matching TRBD2. From germline, CDR1 is LGHNA and CDR2 YNFKEQ. This CDR3 has 16 amino acids. With V trimmed by 0 bases and J by 4 bases, 6 bases remained unmatched. The CDR3 reads CASSQDWGLAVETQYF. The CDR3, as DNA: TGTGCCAGCAGCCAAGATTGGGGACTAGCCGTAGAGACCCAGTACTTC.

The chain couples TRBV6-2 or TRBV6-3 to TRBJ2-3, with TRBD2 identical over 9 bases. Losses at the gene ends were 8 bases for V and 7 bases for J; bases not matched to a gene: 7. Germline V gene sequence: CDR1 MNHEY, CDR2 SVGEGT. The CDR3 contains 13 residues. In nucleotides, the CDR3 is TGTGCCAGCTGTTGGGGACTAGCCAATACGCAGTATTTT. It translates to CASCWGLANTQYF.

Remarks on this clonotype: One junction end does not reproduce the germline sequence, and a read error may be involved. The rearrangement uses TRBV4-1 and TRBJ1-6; perhaps TRBD1 as D (5 bases). The CDR3 loop spans 16 amino acids. Per germline, CDR1 MGHRA and CDR2 YSYEKL. The DNA for the CDR3 is TGCTCCAGCAGCCACGATGGGGGAAGAGGGCCCAAACCCCTCCACTTT. Encoded protein: CSSSHDGGRGPKPLHF.

A single count supports this clonotype. The chain carries TRBV29-1 and TRBJ2-1; TRBD2 agrees at 11 bases. This CDR3 has 16 residues. Trimming cost V 2 bases and J 15 bases; bases outside gene matches: 18. Germline CDR1 SQVTM, CDR2 ANQGSEA. CDR3 protein: CSVESLTSGTYNEWFF. In nucleotides, the CDR3 is TGCAGCGTTGAATCCCTGACTAGCGGGACCTACAATGAGTGGTTCTTC.

Ten or more counts support this clonotype. At one boundary the junction diverges from the germline segment, which might be a read error. As DNA, the CDR3 is TGTGCCAGCAACTTGAAGGGGATCAGCCTCAATCAGCCCCAGCATTTT. It encodes CASNLKGISLNQPQHF. The rearrangement links TRBV5-8 to TRBJ1-5; perhaps TRBD1 as D (5 bases). This CDR3 has 16 residues. Per germline, CDR1 SGHTS and CDR2 YDEGEE. The complete variable domain, with remaining parts taken from reference TRBV5-8 and TRBJ1-5, reads EAGVTQSPTHLIKTRGQQATLRCSPISGHTSVYWYQQALGLGLQFLLWYDEGEERNRGNFPPRFSGRQFPNYSSELNVNALELEDSALYLCASNLKGISLNQPQHFGDGTRLSIL.

This clonotype has ten or more counts. This chain uses TRBV12-3 or TRBV12-4 with TRBJ2-7; 7 bases are shared with TRBD1. This CDR3 comprises 12 residues. Losses at the gene ends were 2 bases for V and 6 bases for J; bases not matched to a gene: 1. For the CDR3, the DNA is TGTGCCAGCAGTTTAAGGGGGCGCGAGCAGTACTTC. It codes for CASSLRGREQYF.

At least ten counts were recorded for this clonotype. The genes are TRBV12-3 or TRBV12-4 and TRBJ1-1, with a possible D match to TRBD1 (6 bases). This CDR3 contains 17 residues. V lost 4 bases and J 0 bases, leaving 18 bases between the germline ends. The CDR3 protein is CASSSAWGTSMNTEAFF. The CDR3 DNA reads as TGTGCCAGCAGTTCAGCCTGGGGGACATCAATGAACACTGAAGCTTTCTTT.

As for this clonotype: The junction differs from germline at one of its ends, possibly a read error. V usage is TRBV6-1 and J usage is TRBJ1-5, with D perhaps TRBD1 (5 bases). Germline CDR1 MNHNS, CDR2 SASEGT. The CDR3 spans 13 residues. CDR3 loop: CVSCDTGDVPQHF. The CDR3 region has the DNA TGTGTCAGCTGTGATACAGGTGATGTCCCCCAGCATTTT.

As to this clonotype: The CDR3 carries no conserved terminal phenylalanine or tryptophan, so it likely arises from a read error. The genes are TRBV4-1 and TRBJ2-7; 8 nucleotides match TRBD1. Germline CDR1 is MGHRA and CDR2 is YSYEKL. The CDR3 runs to 16 residues. With V trimmed by 1 base and J by 3 bases, 8 bases remained unmatched. DNA of the CDR3: TGCGCCAGCAGCCAAGGAGGACAGGGTTCATACTACGAGCAGTACTCC. Encoded protein: CASSQGGQGSYYEQYS.

With respect to this clonotype: With a much larger clone just one base away, this may be a read error. J is TRBJ2-1 and V is TRBV30, with D possibly being TRBD1 (5 bases). The CDR3 loop spans 13 amino acids. From germline, CDR1 is GTSNPN and CDR2 SVGIG (reference sequence). As DNA, the CDR3 is TGTGTCTGGAGAAGTCCCCTACCAGGGGAGCAGTTCTTC. Amino acid sequence: CVWRSPLPGEQFF.

As to this clonotype: Sequence at one end of the junction differs from germline and may be a read error. CDR3 in amino acids: CATSASAGDEQYF. The CDR3 DNA follows: TGTGCCACCAGTGCCTCAGCGGGGGACGAGCAGTACTTC. The J gene is TRBJ2-7, the V gene TRBV6-1; 8 bases agree with TRBD2. Germline V lookup: CDR1 MNHNS, CDR2 SASEGT. The CDR3 loop spans 13 amino acids.

About this clonotype itself: One end of the junction does not line up with germline, which may come from a read error. The rearrangement uses TRBV29-1 and TRBJ2-1; D gene ambiguous. This CDR3 comprises 15 residues. From germline, CDR1 is SQVTM and CDR2 ANQGSEA. For the CDR3, the DNA is TGCAGCGCTGAAGATCCCAGGCGTTTGAGTTTGGAGCAGTTCTTC. Amino acid sequence: CSAEDPRRLSLEQFF.

This clonotype was seen many times. This sequence joins TRBV30 and TRBJ1-5; 8 bases match TRBD1. Unmatched junction bases numbered 2, after V lost 4 bases and J lost 3 bases. Germline lookup yields CDR1 GTSNPN and CDR2 SVGIG (reference sequence). The CDR3 totals 13 residues. Here the CDR3 reads CAWTDRDNQPQHF. The CDR3 DNA sequence: TGTGCCTGGACGGACAGGGACAATCAGCCCCAGCATTTT.

This clonotype came up many times. The rearrangement links TRBV6-5 to TRBJ2-7; 7 bases are shared with TRBD1. The CDR3 length is 14 residues. The ends lost 6 bases at V and 4 bases at J; junction bases unmatched: 9. Germline assignment: CDR1 MNHEY and CDR2 SVGAGI. The CDR3 nucleotides are TGTGCCAGCAGCCGAGCCGGGACAGATTACGAGCAGTACTTC. Translation: CASSRAGTDYEQYF.